Following are 32 T cell receptor beta chains from one sample sequenced in a study of blood T cell repertoires in COVID-19. TCRdb's copy holds only in-frame clones and misses some; the assay was immunoSEQ multiplex PCR. The sample includes around 220,000 clones, roughly 87% of them seen just once. Material for sequencing was peripheral blood. These TCRs come from a man aged 40-49 years with active or convalescent COVID-19.

The gene calls are TRBV28 and TRBJ1-2; D is undetermined. V was shortened by 6 bases and J by 7 bases, with 18 bases between the two germline ends. The CDR3 has 14 amino acids. CDR1 and CDR2 (germline): MDHEN, SYDVKM. The CDR3 reads CASSNPHNAAGYTF. The CDR3 DNA reads as TGTGCCAGCAGCAACCCGCACAACGCCGCTGGCTACACCTTC.

The V gene is TRBV28, the J gene TRBJ2-3, with TRBD1 as a possible D gene (5 bases). CDR1 MDHEN and CDR2 SYDVKM come from the germline V gene. Trimming shortened V by 9 bases and J by 2 bases, and 15 bases separated the two germline ends. CDR3 length: 14 amino acids. The CDR3 region is CASLGHSVTDTQYF. CDR3 DNA: TGTGCCAGTCTCGGACACAGTGTCACAGATACGCAGTATTTT.

The CDR3 here is CASSQAEQSPYEQYF. In DNA, the CDR3 is TGTGCCAGCAGCCAAGCAGAACAATCCCCCTACGAGCAGTACTTC. The rearrangement links TRBV4-2 to TRBJ2-7; D not certain. The CDR3 totals 15 residues. Trimming cost V 1 base and J 2 bases, with 12 bases left between them. In germline, CDR1 is LGHNA, CDR2 YNFKEQ.

V and J are TRBV30 and TRBJ2-2; 8 nucleotides match TRBD1. The CDR3 runs to 14 residues. From germline, CDR1 is GTSNPN and CDR2 SVGIG (reference sequence). V lost 8 bases to trimming and J lost 2 bases; unmatched junction nucleotides: 7. The CDR3, as DNA: TGTGCCCTCAGACAGGGGCATAACACCGGGGAGCTGTTTTTT. This translates into CALRQGHNTGELFF.

V and J are TRBV6-4 and TRBJ1-4; 10 bases map to TRBD1. The CDR3 is 18 amino acids. Per germline, CDR1 MRHNA and CDR2 SNTAGT. V shed 6 bases and J 8 bases; nucleotides not matched to a gene: 18. CDR3 amino acids: CASSVGGDRGGSWEKLFF. The CDR3 DNA is TGTGCCAGCAGCGTGGGTGGGGACAGGGGAGGTTCTTGGGAAAAACTGTTTTTT.

The chain employs TRBV5-4 and TRBJ2-1, with TRBD2 matching over 14 bases. This CDR3 contains 16 residues. Germline CDR1 reads SGHNT; CDR2 reads YYREEE (reference sequence). Trimming removed 4 bases from V and 4 bases from J; junction bases left unmatched: 4. CDR3 loop: CASSGGTSGGYNEQFF. CDR3 bases: TGTGCCAGCAGCGGAGGGACTAGCGGGGGATACAATGAGCAGTTCTTC. Full variable domain (missing parts from reference TRBV5-4 and TRBJ2-1): ETGVTQSPTHLIKTRGQQVTLRCSSQSGHNTVSWYQQALGQGPQFIFQYYREEENGRGNFPPRFSGLQFPNYSSELNVNALELDDSALYLCASSGGTSGGYNEQFFGPGTRLTVL.

The chain employs TRBV28 and TRBJ1-1; D is unclear. The CDR3 totals 12 residues. The V and J ends lost 5 bases and 1 base respectively, with 5 bases between them. The germline CDR1 and CDR2 sequences are MDHEN and SYDVKM. In DNA form, the CDR3 reads TGTGCCAGCAGTACACAGAACACTGAAGCTTTCTTT. Protein sequence: CASSTQNTEAFF.

V and J are TRBV27 and TRBJ2-7; 7 bases agree with TRBD1. V lost 7 bases to trimming and J lost 3 bases; unmatched junction nucleotides: 9. Germline CDR1 reads MNHEY; CDR2 reads SMNVEV (reference sequence). The CDR3 is 14 residues long. The CDR3 loop is CASKWTGSGYEQYF. For the CDR3, the DNA is TGTGCCAGCAAATGGACAGGCTCGGGCTACGAGCAGTACTTC.

V is TRBV11-2 and J is TRBJ1-1, with 7 bases lining up with TRBD1. This CDR3 has 17 amino acids. Losses at the gene ends were 4 bases for V and 3 bases for J; bases not matched to a gene: 14. CDR1 SGHAT and CDR2 FQNNGV come from the germline V gene. DNA for the CDR3: TGTGCCAGCAGCTCCGCCAGGGGGGTAAAGATTTACACTGAAGCTTTCTTT. Amino acid sequence: CASSSARGVKIYTEAFF.

The chain recombines TRBV5-6 with TRBJ1-2; TRBD1 agrees at 7 bases. J gave up 8 bases and V 4 bases, and 5 bases lay outside the gene matches. Germline V gene data show CDR1 as SGHDT and CDR2 as YYEEEE. This CDR3 is built from 12 residues. DNA for the CDR3: TGTGCCAGCAGCAACTACAGGGGCGGCTACACCTTC. Translated, it gives CASSNYRGGYTF.

The sample holds a few counts of this clone. The chain recombines TRBV27 with TRBJ1-1; D not certain. Trimming shortened V by 5 bases and J by 5 bases, and 15 bases separated the two germline ends. CDR1 MNHEY and CDR2 SMNVEV come from the germline V gene (reference sequence). This CDR3 has 14 amino acids. For the CDR3, the DNA is TGTGCCAGCAGTCTAAACTTCCGGGGAACTGAAGCTTTCTTT. Translation: CASSLNFRGTEAFF.

CDR3 nucleotides: TGTGCCAGCAGCTATGCCGGGACAGGGGGTATGTCTGGGGCCAACGTCCTGACTTTC. It specifies CASSYAGTGGMSGANVLTF. The chain joins TRBV5-5 to TRBJ2-6; 11 bases align to TRBD1. V lost 3 bases, J lost 1 base, and 9 bases stayed unmatched. The CDR3 runs to 19 residues. Germline V lookup: CDR1 SGHKS, CDR2 YYEKEE (reference sequence).

This clone was recorded a few times. Other DNA sequences of this sample code for an identical CDR3. This chain uses TRBV5-5 with TRBJ1-1; D might be TRBD1 (6 bases). V was pared by 0 bases and J by 4 bases, with 7 bases between. CDR1 and CDR2 from the germline V gene are SGHKS and YYEKEE (reference sequence). The CDR3 spans 13 residues. CDR3 in DNA: TGTGCCAGCAGCTTGGACAGGGCCACTGAAGCTTTCTTT. Translation: CASSLDRATEAFF.

V is TRBV19 and J is TRBJ1-3, with D possibly TRBD1 on 6 matching bases. The germline V gene encodes CDR1 LNHDA and CDR2 SQIVND (reference sequence). Trimming left V 2 bases short and J 4 bases short, with 15 bases between. The CDR3 is 16 residues long. CDR3 nucleotide sequence: TGTGCCAGTAGTATATTGGACAGCTCTTCCGGAAACACCATATATTTT. Translation gives CASSILDSSSGNTIYF.

DNA of the CDR3: TGTGCCAGCAGCCAGACTACGAACACCGGGGAGCTGTTTTTT. Translating it yields CASSQTTNTGELFF. J is TRBJ2-2 and V is TRBV9; D is perhaps TRBD2 (5 bases). CDR1 is SGDLS and CDR2 is YYNGEE in the germline V gene. V lost 4 bases and J 0 bases, leaving 7 bases between the germline ends. The CDR3 is 14 amino acids.

This chain links TRBV3-1 (or the pseudogene TRBV3-2) with TRBJ2-5; 12 bases line up with TRBD2. CDR1 is LGHDT and CDR2 is YNNKEL in the germline V gene (reference sequence). The CDR3 covers 18 residues. The junction had 13 bases not matched to a gene; V was cut back by 4 bases and J by 4 bases. The DNA for the CDR3 is TGTGCCAGCAGCCGGACATTGTCTAGCGGGAGGGCCTTAGAGACCCAGTACTTC. Translating gives CASSRTLSSGRALETQYF.

The chain couples TRBV3-1 (or the pseudogene TRBV3-2) to TRBJ2-7; D uncertain. Germline V lookup: CDR1 LGHDT, CDR2 YNNKEL (reference sequence). V gave up 1 base and J gave up 2 bases, with 9 bases separating them. The CDR3 length is 14 residues. The CDR3 sequence: CASSQGHSPYEQYF. The CDR3 DNA is TGTGCCAGCAGCCAAGGGCACAGCCCCTACGAGCAGTACTTC.

As DNA, the CDR3 is TGTGCCAGCAGTTTCGAAGGTGGACAGGGGGCCACAGATACGCAGTATTTT. Its protein product is CASSFEGGQGATDTQYF. The rearrangement joins TRBV27 to TRBJ2-3, with 11 bases identical to TRBD1. The V segment lost 3 bases and the J segment 2 bases; nucleotides outside the gene matches: 7. The CDR3 covers 17 residues. The germline CDR1 and CDR2 sequences are MNHEY and SMNVEV (reference sequence).

V gene TRBV5-8 combines with J gene TRBJ1-6; D call uncertain. Germline V lookup: CDR1 SGHTS, CDR2 YDEGEE. The CDR3 contains 14 residues. The V and J ends lost 2 bases and 4 bases respectively, with 7 bases between them. In DNA, the CDR3 is TGTGCCAGCAGCTTTGGCAGATATAATTCACCCCTCCACTTT. This translates into CASSFGRYNSPLHF.

V is TRBV5-1 and J is TRBJ1-3, with 8 bases aligning to TRBD1. This CDR3 spans 16 amino acids. Germline V lookup: CDR1 SGHRS, CDR2 YFSETQ. J lost 3 bases, V lost 4 bases, and 9 bases had no gene match. The DNA for the CDR3 is TGCGCCAGCAGCCCGGACCCCGGGACAGGTGGAAACACCATATATTTT. Translated: CASSPDPGTGGNTIYF.

This clone occurred once. The chain links TRBV5-4 to TRBJ2-3; tentative D call: TRBD1 (6 bases). Germline V lookup: CDR1 SGHNT, CDR2 YYREEE (reference sequence). The CDR3 contains 12 residues. The V end was cut by 7 bases, the J end by 6 bases, with 12 bases between. CDR3 in DNA: TGTGCCAGCGGGCAGGGGACCGATACGCAGTATTTT. It is translated as CASGQGTDTQYF.

This sequence joins TRBV28 and TRBJ2-7; 12 bases map to TRBD2. CDR1 and CDR2 (germline): MDHEN, SYDVKM. This CDR3 has 15 residues. The V gene end was trimmed by 5 bases and the J gene end by 12 bases; junction bases not matched to a gene: 14. The CDR3 protein is CASSRLASGREGLYF. As DNA, the CDR3 is TGTGCCAGCAGTCGGTTGGCTAGCGGGAGGGAAGGATTGTACTTC.

V usage is TRBV7-7 and J usage is TRBJ2-1; D is perhaps TRBD2 (6 bases). V shed 5 bases and J shed 5 bases, with 7 bases lying between them. This CDR3 is built from 12 residues. Germline-derived CDR1 and CDR2 are SSHAT and FNYEAQ (reference sequence). The CDR3 spells CASSPGDNEQFF. DNA of the CDR3: TGTGCCAGCAGCCCGGGGGACAATGAGCAGTTCTTC.

The V gene is TRBV3-1 (or the pseudogene TRBV3-2), the J gene TRBJ1-6, with 10 nucleotides matching TRBD1. Germline CDR1 and CDR2: LGHDT and YNNKEL (reference sequence). V was clipped by 5 bases and J by 0 bases; unmatched bases: 4. The CDR3 runs 17 residues. CDR3 loop: CASSSRTGGSYNSPLHF. The CDR3 DNA reads as TGTGCCAGCAGCTCCCGGACAGGGGGCTCCTATAATTCACCCCTCCACTTT.

The chain uses TRBV2 and TRBJ1-2, with 10 bases identical to TRBD1. CDR3 length: 15 residues. Trimming removed 6 bases from V and 6 bases from J; junction bases left unmatched: 10. Germline values: CDR1 SNHLY, CDR2 FYNNEI. The CDR3 DNA reads TGTGCCAGCAGGGCCTTATCGACAGGGGGCGATGGCTACACCTTC. Its protein is CASRALSTGGDGYTF.

This clone occurred once. This sequence joins TRBV7-9 and TRBJ2-7; 7 bases align to TRBD2. Germline V lookup: CDR1 SEHNR, CDR2 FQNEAQ (reference sequence). The CDR3 loop spans 13 amino acids. Trimming removed 2 bases from V and 7 bases from J; junction bases left unmatched: 5. CDR3 DNA sequence: TGTGCCAGCAGCTTAACTAGCGAAGGAGAGCAGTACTTC. Translating it yields CASSLTSEGEQYF. The entire variable domain, with the rest obtained from reference TRBV7-9 and TRBJ2-7, is as follows: DTGVSQNPRHKITKRGQNVTFRCDPISEHNRLYWYRQTLGQGPEFLTYFQNEAQLEKSRLLSDRFSAERPKGSFSTLEIQRTEQGDSAMYLCASSLTSEGEQYFGPGTRLTVT.

This CDR3 is CASSQAPGGNYGYTF. CDR3 nucleotide sequence: TGTGCCAGCAGCCAAGCACCGGGGGGAAACTATGGCTACACCTTC. The chain recombines TRBV3-1 (or the pseudogene TRBV3-2) with TRBJ1-2; tentative D call: TRBD1 (5 bases). The V and J ends lost 1 base and 2 bases respectively, with 11 bases between them. Germline loops: CDR1 LGHDT, CDR2 YNNKEL (reference sequence). The CDR3 length is 15 residues.

V gene TRBV7-9 combines with J gene TRBJ2-7; D may be TRBD2 (5 bases). The germline gives CDR1 SEHNR, CDR2 FQNEAQ (reference sequence). Trimming stripped 8 bases from V and 1 base from J, with 18 bases between. The CDR3 is 15 residues long. CDR3: CASGLPGRPSYEQYF. The CDR3 nucleotides read TGTGCCAGCGGACTCCCGGGTCGCCCATCCTACGAGCAGTACTTC.

The genes are TRBV9 and TRBJ2-1; TRBD1 aligns across 8 bases. The CDR3 is 15 residues long. V was clipped by 0 bases and J by 6 bases; unmatched bases: 5. Germline V lookup: CDR1 SGDLS, CDR2 YYNGEE. The CDR3 nucleotides read TGTGCCAGCAGCGTAGGGGGCAGGGGGCTCAATGAGCAGTTCTTC. It encodes CASSVGGRGLNEQFF.

This clone came up a few times. J is TRBJ1-1 and V is TRBV18, with D hard to call. V dropped 3 bases and J dropped 0 bases, with 8 bases sitting between them. CDR1 and CDR2 (germline): KGHSH, LQKENI. The CDR3 has 14 residues. CDR3 protein: CASSPGGLNTEAFF. The CDR3 nucleotides are TGTGCCAGCTCACCTGGCGGTTTGAACACTGAAGCTTTCTTT. The complete variable domain, with remaining parts taken from reference TRBV18 and TRBJ1-1, reads NAGVMQNPRHLVRRRGQEARLRCSPMKGHSHVYWYRQLPEEGLKFMVYLQKENIIDESGMPKERFSAEFPKEGPSILRIQQVVRGDSAAYFCASSPGGLNTEAFFGQGTRLTVV.

Here the CDR3 reads CASSEGGGVYNEQFF. CDR3 DNA sequence: TGCGCCAGCAGTGAGGGCGGGGGGGTCTACAATGAGCAGTTCTTC. The chain is built from TRBV10-1 and TRBJ2-1; 9 bases are shared with TRBD2. Germline assignment: CDR1 WNHNN and CDR2 SYGVQD (reference sequence). This CDR3 is 15 amino acids long. V lost 2 bases and J lost 3; bases outside the gene matches: 2.

The genes are TRBV5-1 and TRBJ1-1, with a possible D match to TRBD1 (5 bases). Trimming removed 4 bases from V and 0 bases from J, with 13 bases in between. The length of the CDR3 is 15 residues. CDR1 is SGHRS and CDR2 is YFSETQ in the germline V gene. CDR3 nucleotides: TGCGCCAGCAGCGTAACAACAGGAGTGAACACTGAAGCTTTCTTT. Translated: CASSVTTGVNTEAFF.